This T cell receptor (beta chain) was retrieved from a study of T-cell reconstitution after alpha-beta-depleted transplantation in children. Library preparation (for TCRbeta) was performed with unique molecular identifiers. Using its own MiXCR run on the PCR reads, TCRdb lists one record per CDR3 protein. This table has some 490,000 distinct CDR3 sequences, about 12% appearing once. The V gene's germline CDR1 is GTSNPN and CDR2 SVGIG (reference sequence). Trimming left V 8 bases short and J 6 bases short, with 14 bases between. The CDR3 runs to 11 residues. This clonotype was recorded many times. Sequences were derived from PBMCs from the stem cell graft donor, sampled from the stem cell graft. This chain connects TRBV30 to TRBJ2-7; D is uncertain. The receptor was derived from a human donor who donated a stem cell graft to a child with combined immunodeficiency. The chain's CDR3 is CALEWSSEQYF. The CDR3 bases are TGTGCCCTGGAATGGAGCTCCGAGCAGTACTTC.